Listed below are T cell receptor beta chains from one sample, sequenced in a study of T cell changes during pregnancy in multiple sclerosis. The method was immunoSEQ multiplex PCR; TCRdb's version includes in-frame clones alone and lacks a portion of them. The table includes about 49,000 clones, 92% detected once. Sequencing was performed on peripheral blood, taken after pregnancy. The receptors shown here come from a female donor with multiple sclerosis, enrolled in a pregnancy study. CDR3s include the opening cysteine and the closing phenylalanine or tryptophan.

v_gene,CDR3aa
TRBV19,CASSIARLAGQETQYF
TRBV15,CATSRDLAGGYNEQFF
TRBV7-8,CASSLGDWTGNTIYF
TRBV6-6,CASRNTYEQYF
TRBV9,CASSVGELYTQYF
TRBV7-2,CASSLTLRGTGELFF
TRBV7-2,CASSGQSNSPLHF
TRBV29-1,CSARTTGVFSPLHF
TRBV5-8,CASSLVWGAETFF
TRBV5-8,CASSHRSYNEQFF
TRBV6-5,CASSYAGLVADTQYF
TRBV4-3,CASSQEVGGLGQPQHF
TRBV19,CASRVTGGRAEAFF
TRBV6-5,CASSTQGFYGYTF
TRBV13,CASSAGQGMDQPQHF
TRBV6-1,CASSERGGVSAQYF
TRBV19,CASSTSGGQYNEQFF